This T cell receptor beta chain was captured by sequencing in a study of shared clonotypes between healthy human individuals. Study-wide points: The represented genetic and exposure-history diversity was limited by the small number of donors.

Unsorted samples, those not sorted, used some 90 million PBMCs for genomic DNA. CDR3 length equals 14 residues. The germline gives CDR1 MDHEN, CDR2 SYDVKM. V gave up 7 bases and J gave up 9 bases; unmatched junction bases: 10. About this clone itself: Its antigen is not known.

Unsorted PBMCs provided DNA that was sequenced on ten immunoSEQ deep assay plates. Measured with immunoSEQ multiplex PCR; TCRdb has only the in-frame clones, and not every one. The data contain 530,000 or so clones, approximately 79% of them seen just once; the ten biggest clones take up roughly an eighth. V gene TRBV28 combines with J gene TRBJ2-4, with TRBD1 matching over 9 bases. The receptor was derived from a woman aged 40 to 50 in good health. Some clones in this sample may be carry-over from other donors' samples. Input material: PBMCs. CDR3 in DNA: TGTGCCAGCACCCGGACAGGGGATCATGCCATTCAGTACTTC. Its translation is CASTRTGDHAIQYF.